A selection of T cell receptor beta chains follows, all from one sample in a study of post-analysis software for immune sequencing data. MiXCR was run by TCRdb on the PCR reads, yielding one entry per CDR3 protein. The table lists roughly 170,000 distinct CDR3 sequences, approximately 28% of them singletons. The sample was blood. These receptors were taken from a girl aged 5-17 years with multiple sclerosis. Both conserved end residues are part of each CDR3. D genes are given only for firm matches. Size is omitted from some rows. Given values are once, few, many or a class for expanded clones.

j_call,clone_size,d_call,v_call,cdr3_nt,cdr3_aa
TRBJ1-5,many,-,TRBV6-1,TGTGCCAGCAGTGAAGAATATCCCCAGCATTTT,CASSEEYPQHF
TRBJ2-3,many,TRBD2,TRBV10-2,TGCGCCAGCAAGCGTAGCGGGGGAATCACAGATACGCAGTATTTT,CASKRSGGITDTQYF
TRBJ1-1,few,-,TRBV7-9,TGTGCCAGCAGCCCGGACAGAAGGACTGAAGCTTTCTTT,CASSPDRRTEAFF
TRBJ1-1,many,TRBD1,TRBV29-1,TGCAGCGTTGAGAGGGACAGCCTCATGAACACTGAAGCTTTCTTT,CSVERDSLMNTEAFF
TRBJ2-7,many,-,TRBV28,TGTGCCAGCAGTCAGTCTATTCCCTACGAGCAGTACTTC,CASSQSIPYEQYF
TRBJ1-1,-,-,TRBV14,TGTGCCAGCAATAGCAGATTGAACACTGAAGCTTTCTTT,CASNSRLNTEAFF
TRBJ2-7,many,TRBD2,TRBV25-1,TGTGCCAGCAGTTCCCAAGGCGCGGGAGTGGGCGAGCAGTACTTC,CASSSQGAGVGEQYF
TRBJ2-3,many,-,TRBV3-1,TGTGCCAGCAGCCCAGGTGGGATTTGGGATACGCAGTATTTT,CASSPGGIWDTQYF
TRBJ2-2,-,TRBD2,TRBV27,TGTGCCAGCAGTCCCACTCGGGGAGGGCTAGCGGGGACCGGGGAGCTGTTTTTT,CASSPTRGGLAGTGELFF
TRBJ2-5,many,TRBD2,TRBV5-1,TGCGCCAGCAGCTTGAGCGGGACTGGGGGTCAGGAGACCCAGTACTTC,CASSLSGTGGQETQYF
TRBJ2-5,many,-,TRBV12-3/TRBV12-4,TGTGCCAGCAGTTTTGAGGAGACCCAGTACTTC,CASSFEETQYF
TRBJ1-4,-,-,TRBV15,TGTGCCACCAGCAGAGATCGGAACCGGGGGGAAAATGAAAAACTGTTTTTT,CATSRDRNRGENEKLFF